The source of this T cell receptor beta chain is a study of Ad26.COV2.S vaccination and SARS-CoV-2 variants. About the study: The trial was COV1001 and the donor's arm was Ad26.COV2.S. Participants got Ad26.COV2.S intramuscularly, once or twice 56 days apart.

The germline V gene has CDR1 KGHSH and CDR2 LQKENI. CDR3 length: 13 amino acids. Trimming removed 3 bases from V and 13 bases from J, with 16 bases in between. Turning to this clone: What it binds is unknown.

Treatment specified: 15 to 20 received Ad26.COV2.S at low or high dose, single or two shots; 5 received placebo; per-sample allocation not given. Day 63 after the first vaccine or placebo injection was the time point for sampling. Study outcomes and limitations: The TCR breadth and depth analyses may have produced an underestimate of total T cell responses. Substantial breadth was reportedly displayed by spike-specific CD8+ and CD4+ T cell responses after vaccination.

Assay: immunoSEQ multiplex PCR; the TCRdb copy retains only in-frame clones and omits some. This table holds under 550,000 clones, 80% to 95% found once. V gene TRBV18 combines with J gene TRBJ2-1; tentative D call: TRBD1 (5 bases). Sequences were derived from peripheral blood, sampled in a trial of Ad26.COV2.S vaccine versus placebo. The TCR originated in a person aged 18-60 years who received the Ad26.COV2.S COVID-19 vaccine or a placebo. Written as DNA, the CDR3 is TGTGCCAGCTCACCGTCAGAACAGGATAGACAGTTCTTC. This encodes CASSPSEQDRQFF.